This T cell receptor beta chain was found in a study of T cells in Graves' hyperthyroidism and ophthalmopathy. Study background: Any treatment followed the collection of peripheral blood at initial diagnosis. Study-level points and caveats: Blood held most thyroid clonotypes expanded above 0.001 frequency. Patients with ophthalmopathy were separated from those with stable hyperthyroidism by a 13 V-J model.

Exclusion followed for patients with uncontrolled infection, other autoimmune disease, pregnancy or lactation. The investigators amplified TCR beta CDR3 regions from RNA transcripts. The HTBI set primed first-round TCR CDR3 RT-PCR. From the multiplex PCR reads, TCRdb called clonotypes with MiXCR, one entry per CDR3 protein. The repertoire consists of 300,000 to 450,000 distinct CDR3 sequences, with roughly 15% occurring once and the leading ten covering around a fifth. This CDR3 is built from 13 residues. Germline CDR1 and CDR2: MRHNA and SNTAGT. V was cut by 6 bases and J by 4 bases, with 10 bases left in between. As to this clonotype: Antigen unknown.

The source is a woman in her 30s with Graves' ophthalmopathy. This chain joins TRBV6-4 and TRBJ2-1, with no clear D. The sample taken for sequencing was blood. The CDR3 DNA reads TGTGCCAGCAGCGATACAGAGTACAATGAGCAGTTCTTC. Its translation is CASSDTEYNEQFF.